This passage covers 19 T cell receptor beta chains from one sample sequenced in a study of cytomegalovirus exposure and HLA in healthy donors. The PCR used 60 Vbeta and 13 Jbeta primers. Assay used: immunoSEQ multiplex PCR; TCRdb lists only in-frame clones, some missing. The sample yields some 170,000 clones, more than 75% seen once. Sequences were obtained from PBMCs. These receptors came from a girl aged 2-10 years in good health and CMV-seropositive.

The rearrangement uses TRBV20-1 and TRBJ2-5; D is unclear. The germline V and J ends were trimmed by 6 bases and 5 bases, with 10 bases remaining between them. This CDR3 has 11 amino acids. Germline V gene lookup returns CDR1 DFQATT and CDR2 SNEGSKA (reference sequence). CDR3 sequence: CSAGSTETQYF. CDR3 nucleotide sequence: TGCAGTGCCGGTTCCACCGAGACCCAGTACTTC.

The rearrangement links TRBV6-1 to TRBJ2-5; D may be TRBD2 (5 bases). The ends were cut back, 4 bases at V and 4 bases at J, with 13 bases in the middle. The CDR3 extends over 14 amino acids. Germline CDR1 MNHNS, CDR2 SASEGT. The CDR3 DNA is TGTGCCAGCAGTGTTCACACTAGGAGAGAGACCCAGTACTTC. Its translation: CASSVHTRRETQYF.

This clone was seen just once. The chain employs TRBV9 and TRBJ2-3; 7 bases are a match to TRBD1. The CDR3 covers 16 residues. The J segment lost 2 bases and the V segment lost 3 bases, leaving 9 bases of the junction unmatched. CDR1 SGDLS and CDR2 YYNGEE come from the germline V gene. Written as DNA, the CDR3 is TGTGCCAGCAGCGACCGGACAGGACGATCCACAGATACGCAGTATTTT. Protein product: CASSDRTGRSTDTQYF.

The chain employs TRBV5-5 and TRBJ1-3; D possibly corresponds to TRBD1 (6 bases). CDR1 and CDR2 (germline): SGHKS, YYEKEE (reference sequence). The CDR3 contains 14 residues. V dropped 4 bases and J dropped 1 base, with 9 bases sitting between them. This CDR3 is CASSNRVSGNTIYF. The CDR3 DNA is TGTGCCAGCAGCAACAGGGTGTCTGGAAACACCATATATTTT. Complete variable domain (other parts from reference TRBV5-5 and TRBJ1-3): DAGVTQSPTHLIKTRGQQVTLRCSPISGHKSVSWYQQVLGQGPQFIFQYYEKEERGRGNFPDRFSARQFPNYSSELNVNALLLGDSALYLCASSNRVSGNTIYFGEGSWLTVV.

The rearrangement joins TRBV7-3 to TRBJ2-1; TRBD2 might be the D (5 bases). The V and J ends lost 3 bases and 8 bases respectively, with 11 bases between them. The CDR3 consists of 13 residues. The germline gives CDR1 SGHTA, CDR2 FQGTGA. CDR3 sequence: CASSFGGSDEQFF. DNA of the CDR3: TGTGCCAGCAGCTTCGGTGGGAGCGATGAGCAGTTCTTC.

The rearrangement uses TRBV6-5 and TRBJ2-7, with D possibly being TRBD2 (6 bases). Between the trimmed V and J ends, which lost 4 bases and 5 bases, there was a span of 15 bases. The germline gives CDR1 MNHEY, CDR2 SVGAGI. This CDR3 is built from 14 residues. The CDR3, as DNA: TGTGCCAGCAGTTCTGCCATGGGACTCAACGAGCAGTACTTC. It codes for CASSSAMGLNEQYF.

This chain links TRBV27 with TRBJ2-5, with D unresolved. The CDR3 loop spans 15 amino acids. The germline CDR1 and CDR2 sequences are MNHEY and SMNVEV (reference sequence). The V and J ends lost 3 bases and 0 bases respectively, with 11 bases between them. The CDR3 loop reads CASSFSRQYQETQYF. CDR3 sequence (DNA): TGTGCCAGCAGTTTCAGTCGTCAGTACCAAGAGACCCAGTACTTC.

This rearrangement joins TRBV2 to TRBJ2-7; 10 bases map to TRBD2. CDR3 size: 14 residues. With V trimmed by 8 bases and J by 2 bases, 6 bases remained unmatched. Looked up from germline, CDR1 is SNHLY and CDR2 is FYNNEI. The CDR3 DNA reads TGTGCCAGCGGATTAGCGGGAGGTCCCTACGAGCAGTACTTC. Its protein is CASGLAGGPYEQYF.

This clone is a singleton in its sample. The chain is built from TRBV5-6 and TRBJ1-2, with no clear D. Trimming shortened V by 8 bases and J by 7 bases, and 21 bases separated the two germline ends. The length of the CDR3 is 14 residues. The V gene's germline CDR1 is SGHDT and CDR2 YYEEEE. CDR3 DNA: TGTGCCAGTCTTAAACTGGATCTCAGGCGTGGCTACACCTTC. Translating gives CASLKLDLRRGYTF.

The rearrangement uses TRBV12-5 and TRBJ2-5; D not certain. This CDR3 contains 12 residues. Deletions cut 7 bases from V and 1 base from J, with 7 bases between. Germline V gene sequence: CDR1 LGHNT, CDR2 FRNRAP. The CDR3 protein is CASARFQETQYF. As DNA, the CDR3 is TGTGCTAGTGCACGGTTCCAAGAGACCCAGTACTTC. Variable domain in full (rest from reference TRBV12-5 and TRBJ2-5): DARVTQTPRHKVTEMGQEVTMRCQPILGHNTVFWYRQTMMQGLELLAYFRNRAPLDDSGMPKDRFSAEMPDATLATLKIQPSEPRDSAVYFCASARFQETQYFGPGTRLLVL.

The V and J genes are TRBV27 and TRBJ2-4; 15 nucleotides align to TRBD2. There are 18 residues in the CDR3. V was clipped by 6 bases and J by 1 base; unmatched bases: 7. The germline V gene has CDR1 MNHEY and CDR2 SMNVEV (reference sequence). The DNA for the CDR3 is TGTGCCAGCAGGTGGACTAGCGGGAGGGGGGGGGCCAAAAACATTCAGTACTTC. Translation: CASRWTSGRGGAKNIQYF.

The chain joins TRBV7-9 to TRBJ2-5, with D maybe TRBD1 (6 bases). This CDR3 has 14 amino acids. The germline V gene encodes CDR1 SEHNR and CDR2 FQNEAQ (reference sequence). The V and J ends lost 1 base and 2 bases respectively, with 8 bases between them. The CDR3 here is CASSLVDRQETQYF. The CDR3 region has the DNA TGTGCCAGCAGCTTAGTGGACAGACAAGAGACCCAGTACTTC.

The chain recombines TRBV9 with TRBJ2-7; 11 nucleotides line up with TRBD2. CDR1 SGDLS and CDR2 YYNGEE come from the germline V gene. The trim removed 5 bases at V and 1 base at J, leaving 5 bases unmatched. The CDR3 has 15 residues. CDR3 protein: CASSGGTSGSYEQYF. The CDR3 region has the DNA TGTGCCAGCAGTGGAGGGACTAGCGGATCCTACGAGCAGTACTTC.

This chain uses TRBV4-1 with TRBJ2-5; TRBD1 aligns across 7 bases. This CDR3 contains 14 residues. With 4 bases clipped from V and 7 bases from J, the junction kept 9 bases outside the gene matches. Germline loops: CDR1 MGHRA, CDR2 YSYEKL. CDR3 nucleotide sequence: TGCGCCAGCAGCCGAGGGGGCTTTCAGGGGACCCAGTACTTC. Translation: CASSRGGFQGTQYF.

This chain links TRBV4-1 with TRBJ2-7; D remains ambiguous. Germline-derived CDR1 and CDR2 are MGHRA and YSYEKL. The CDR3 consists of 13 residues. Trimming stripped 1 base from V and 4 bases from J, with 8 bases between. Here the CDR3 reads CASSQASGYEQYF. CDR3 in DNA: TGCGCCAGCAGCCAAGCCTCCGGGTACGAGCAGTACTTC.

This chain links TRBV9 with TRBJ2-7; 8 bases fit TRBD1. J gave up 5 bases and V 0 bases, and 7 bases lay outside the gene matches. CDR1 SGDLS and CDR2 YYNGEE come from the germline V gene. This CDR3 is 15 amino acids long. In nucleotides, the CDR3 is TGTGCCAGCAGCGTAGATGTTACGACAGGGGACGAGCAGTACTTC. Translation: CASSVDVTTGDEQYF.

The rearrangement joins TRBV6-6 to TRBJ2-7; TRBD2 aligns across 14 bases. Losses at the gene ends were 2 bases for V and 5 bases for J; bases not matched to a gene: 5. CDR3 size: 16 residues. Looked up from germline, CDR1 is MNHNY and CDR2 is SVGAGI (reference sequence). CDR3 in DNA: TGTGCCAGCAGTTACCTCAGGACTAGCGGGAGGAACGAGCAGTACTTC. As protein: CASSYLRTSGRNEQYF.

This clone was counted a few times. The chain joins TRBV30 to TRBJ2-6; 9 positions agree with TRBD1. The CDR3 contains 16 residues. The V gene's germline CDR1 is GTSNPN and CDR2 SVGIG (reference sequence). V lost 7 bases to trimming and J lost 0 bases; unmatched junction nucleotides: 7. CDR3: CASTGGSVSGANVLTF. CDR3 sequence (DNA): TGTGCCTCTACAGGGGGCTCGGTCTCTGGGGCCAACGTCCTGACTTTC.

The chain links TRBV5-1 to TRBJ2-1; perhaps TRBD2 as D (5 bases). Per germline, CDR1 SGHRS and CDR2 YFSETQ. CDR3 size: 15 residues. V was cut by 0 bases and J by 2 bases, with 9 bases left in between. In nucleotides, the CDR3 is TGCGCCAGCAGCTTGGCCAGCGGTACCTACAATGAGCAGTTCTTC. Translated, it gives CASSLASGTYNEQFF.